The TCR beta chain described here comes from a study of CD8 T cells in Susac syndrome. After extraction with the RNeasy kit, about 0.5 to 1 ug of the RNA was reverse transcribed using random hexamers. Amplification of the TCR beta CDR3 was carried out by immunoSEQ multiplex PCR, which spanned a total of 54 Vbeta and 13 Jbeta segments. TCRdb reanalysed the immunoSEQ multiplex PCR reads using MiXCR and keeps one entry per CDR3 protein. The table shows about 210,000 distinct CDR3 sequences, with 85% to 95% occurring only once. J lost 5 bases, V lost 5 bases, and 3 bases had no gene match. The CDR3 has 14 residues. From germline, CDR1 is SGHTA and CDR2 FQGTGA. CD8+ and CD4+ T cells taken from blood had their TCR beta sequenced. Both CD4+ and CD8+ T cells were negatively isolated, and TEMRA cells underwent FACS enrichment.

The sequenced material came from CD4+ T cells from PBMCs. The origin of this receptor is a human donor in good health. The V call is TRBV7-3, the J call TRBJ2-1; 10 bases fit TRBD1. Here the CDR3 DNA reads TGTGCCAGCAGCCCCGGGACAGGGGACAATGAGCAGTTCTTC. Amino acids: CASSPGTGDNEQFF.